This TCR beta chain appears in the sequencing data of a study of blood T cells in healthy people across ages. In the case of this clonotype: Mismatch with germline at one junction end may stem from a read error.

The CDR3 is 15 amino acids. CDR1 and CDR2 (germline): MGHRA, YSYEKL. The use of a sample-barcoded 5' primer and a J-beta primer mix characterized a second PCR of about 7 to 12 cycles. One entry per CDR3 protein, called by TCRdb with MiXCR from the 5' RACE reads. The sample holds some 1.5 million distinct CDR3 sequences, 35% to 45% seen once. Material for sequencing was blood. The source of this sequence is a woman between 18 and 29 years old in good health. This chain links TRBV4-1 with TRBJ2-1; D might be TRBD2 (6 bases). DNA of the CDR3: TGCGCCAGCAGCCTAGCTAGCGACCTGTACAATGAGCAGCTCTTC. Protein product: CASSLASDLYNEQLF.